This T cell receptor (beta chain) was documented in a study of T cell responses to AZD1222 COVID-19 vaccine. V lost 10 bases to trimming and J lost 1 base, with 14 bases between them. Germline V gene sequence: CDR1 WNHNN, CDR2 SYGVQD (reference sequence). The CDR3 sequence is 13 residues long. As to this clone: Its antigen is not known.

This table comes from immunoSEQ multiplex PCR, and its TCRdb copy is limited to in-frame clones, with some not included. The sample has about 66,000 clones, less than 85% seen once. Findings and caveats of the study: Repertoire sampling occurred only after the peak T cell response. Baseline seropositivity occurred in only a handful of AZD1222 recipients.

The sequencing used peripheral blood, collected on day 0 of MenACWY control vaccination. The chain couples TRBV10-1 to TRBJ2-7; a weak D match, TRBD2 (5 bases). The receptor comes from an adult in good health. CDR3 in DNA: TGCGCCACTAAGAGGGCGGCGTCCTACGAGCAGTACTTC. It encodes CATKRAASYEQYF.